These 21 T cell receptor beta chains came from one sample sequenced in a study of cytomegalovirus exposure and HLA in healthy donors. Both 60 Vbeta primers and 13 Jbeta primers went into the PCR. Sequencing used immunoSEQ multiplex PCR; TCRdb keeps in-frame clones, though not all of them. The sample consists of 150,000 to 200,000 clones, about 62% of them appearing once. Sequencing was performed on PBMCs. The receptors here all came from a middle-aged man in good health and CMV-seronegative.

The chain combines TRBV5-4 with TRBJ2-1; no clear D gene. The CDR3 totals 16 residues. V lost 0 bases and J 4 bases, leaving 14 bases between the germline ends. Germline assignment: CDR1 SGHNT and CDR2 YYREEE (reference sequence). In DNA, the CDR3 is TGTGCCAGCAGCTTGGGGCCCCCAAATATGTACAATGAGCAGTTCTTC. Protein sequence: CASSLGPPNMYNEQFF.

V usage is TRBV15 and J usage is TRBJ2-7; 9 bases line up with TRBD2. This CDR3 has 22 amino acids. Unmatched junction bases numbered 25, after V lost 1 base and J lost 3 bases. Germline V gives CDR1 LNHNV, CDR2 YYDKDF (reference sequence). In DNA, the CDR3 is TGTGCCACCAGCAGAGCACCACCTGGCAGGGGTGTGGGGCTAGCGGGACTCTACGAGCAGTACTTC. Protein product: CATSRAPPGRGVGLAGLYEQYF.

CDR3 sequence: CAWTQRGTEAFF. In DNA form, the CDR3 reads TGTGCCTGGACACAAAGGGGCACTGAAGCTTTCTTT. The gene calls are TRBV30 and TRBJ1-1; the D gene is possibly TRBD1 (5 bases). Germline V gives CDR1 GTSNPN, CDR2 SVGIG (reference sequence). The CDR3 runs to 12 residues. V was trimmed by 4 bases and J by 4 bases, leaving 10 bases between them.

The chain combines TRBV6-5 with TRBJ2-5, with 8 bases identical to TRBD2. This CDR3 is built from 16 residues. CDR1 is MNHEY, CDR2 SVGAGI, per germline. After removal of 3 bases from V and 1 base from J, the junction contained 7 bases not matched to a gene. For the CDR3, the DNA is TGTGCCAGCAGTTATTTGAAGCGGGGGTTCCAAGAGACCCAGTACTTC. As protein: CASSYLKRGFQETQYF.

This rearrangement joins TRBV19 to TRBJ2-1; TRBD2 agrees at 10 bases. Per germline, CDR1 LNHDA and CDR2 SQIVND (reference sequence). The V segment lost 5 bases and the J segment 5 bases; nucleotides outside the gene matches: 3. CDR3 length: 14 amino acids. CDR3 nucleotide sequence: TGTGCCAGTAGTCGGACTAGCGGCGACAATGAGCAGTTCTTC. Translating it yields CASSRTSGDNEQFF.

The CDR3: CASSKEFRGLGPQETQYF. In nucleotides, the CDR3 is TGTGCCAGCAGCAAAGAATTTAGGGGCCTTGGCCCCCAAGAGACCCAGTACTTC. The V gene is TRBV21-1, the J gene TRBJ2-5; TRBD1 reflects the table's D call only, with no check against the DNA. TRBV21-1 is given as a pseudogene. The CDR3 is made up of 18 amino acids.

CDR3 bases: TGCGCCAGCAGCCAGGCAGTGCGGGAGTGGTGGAGCGAGCAGTACTTC. Translation: CASSQAVREWWSEQYF. V gene TRBV4-3 combines with J gene TRBJ2-7; 7 bases agree with TRBD2. Germline V gene lookup returns CDR1 LGHNA and CDR2 YSLEER. The trim removed 3 bases at V and 6 bases at J, leaving 14 bases unmatched. The CDR3 has 16 residues.

The CDR3 spells CAWSVRENQPQHF. In nucleotides, the CDR3 is TGTGCCTGGAGTGTCCGGGAAAATCAGCCCCAGCATTTT. The chain links TRBV30 to TRBJ1-5, with no clear D. Trimming cost V 0 bases and J 4 bases, with 7 bases left between them. The CDR3 runs 13 residues. Germline V CDR1 and CDR2: GTSNPN, SVGIG (reference sequence).

This clone was counted a few times. The chain carries TRBV27 and TRBJ1-2; TRBD1 agrees at 7 bases. V was clipped by 2 bases and J by 4 bases; unmatched bases: 4. Germline V gene lookup returns CDR1 MNHEY and CDR2 SMNVEV (reference sequence). The CDR3 consists of 14 residues. In DNA, the CDR3 is TGTGCCAGCAGTTTAAAGACAGGGTTCTATGGCTACACCTTC. This sequence encodes CASSLKTGFYGYTF.

This clone occurred a few times. The chain employs TRBV7-6 and TRBJ2-2; D might be TRBD1 (6 bases). V was clipped by 7 bases and J by 3 bases, with 12 bases between them. The length of the CDR3 is 14 residues. Germline V gene data show CDR1 as SGHVS and CDR2 as FNYEAQ. As DNA, the CDR3 is TGTGCCAGCATACAGGACAGTTACACCGGGGAGCTGTTTTTT. It is translated as CASIQDSYTGELFF.

This clone was seen a handful of times. CDR3 amino acids: CASSAAGETGYTF. The CDR3 nucleotides read TGTGCCAGCAGTGCGGCAGGGGAGACTGGCTACACCTTC. The rearrangement uses TRBV6-1 and TRBJ1-2, with a tentative D call TRBD1 (6 bases). This CDR3 region has 13 residues. Looked up from germline, CDR1 is MNHNS and CDR2 is SASEGT. Trimming cost V 4 bases and J 7 bases, with 13 bases left between them.

In its sample, this clone was seen a few times. This chain uses TRBV5-1 with TRBJ2-5; 9 nucleotides line up with TRBD1. The CDR3 sequence is 15 residues long. V was clipped by 4 bases and J by 5 bases; unmatched bases: 9. Looked up from germline, CDR1 is SGHRS and CDR2 is YFSETQ. The CDR3 bases are TGCGCCAGCAGCGCCGGGGGACAGGGTAGGGAGACCCAGTACTTC. Its protein product is CASSAGGQGRETQYF. Full variable domain (outside the CDR3, taken from reference TRBV5-1 and TRBJ2-5): KAGVTQTPRYLIKTRGQQVTLSCSPISGHRSVSWYQQTPGQGLQFLFEYFSETQRNKGNFPGRFSGRQFSNSRSEMNVSTLELGDSALYLCASSAGGQGRETQYFGPGTRLLVL.

The chain recombines TRBV18 with TRBJ1-3; 8 bases are shared with TRBD1. The CDR3 length is 17 residues. V lost 0 bases, J lost 0 bases, and 4 bases stayed unmatched. Germline V gene sequence: CDR1 KGHSH, CDR2 LQKENI. This CDR3 is CASSPPDRALSGNTIYF. CDR3 DNA: TGTGCCAGCTCACCACCGGACAGGGCACTCTCTGGAAACACCATATATTTT.

The rearrangement links TRBV30 to TRBJ2-3, with TRBD1 matching over 8 bases. Germline assignment: CDR1 GTSNPN and CDR2 SVGIG (reference sequence). This CDR3 has 15 amino acids. Trimming cost V 0 bases and J 4 bases; bases outside gene matches: 6. CDR3 DNA sequence: TGTGCCTGGAGTGTAAAGGGACAGGAGCCAGATACGCAGTATTTT. Translated, it gives CAWSVKGQEPDTQYF.

V usage is TRBV5-1 and J usage is TRBJ2-7; D gene uncertain. Germline V CDR1 and CDR2: SGHRS, YFSETQ. V was shortened by 4 bases and J by 2 bases, with 7 bases between the two germline ends. The CDR3 is 12 amino acids. This CDR3 is CASSPPAYEQYF. In DNA, the CDR3 is TGCGCCAGCAGCCCGCCAGCCTACGAGCAGTACTTC.

This clone came up a few times. The gene calls are TRBV7-2 and TRBJ2-7, with 8 bases aligning to TRBD2. The CDR3 has 18 residues. The germline gives CDR1 SGHTA, CDR2 FQGNSA. The junction had 13 bases not matched to a gene; V was cut back by 1 base and J by 2 bases. CDR3 bases: TGTGCCAGCAGCTTAGGGGTCCTCGGGGGGGCCGGGGCCTACGAGCAGTACTTC. Protein: CASSLGVLGGAGAYEQYF.

The chain joins TRBV28 to TRBJ1-5; no clear D gene. The CDR3 extends over 14 amino acids. Deletions cut 2 bases from V and 4 bases from J, with 9 bases between. Germline V CDR1 and CDR2: MDHEN, SYDVKM. CDR3 residues: CASSLEGGNQPQHF. The CDR3 coding sequence is TGTGCCAGCAGTTTAGAGGGCGGGAATCAGCCCCAGCATTTT.

The V call is TRBV2, the J call TRBJ2-7, with D uncertain. Germline assignment: CDR1 SNHLY and CDR2 FYNNEI. Deletions cut 7 bases from V and 6 bases from J, with 22 bases between. The CDR3 contains 15 residues. The CDR3, as DNA: TGTGCCAGCAAACCGGCCTCCGGGTTGGTAGGCGAGCAGTACTTC. Translating gives CASKPASGLVGEQYF. Based on the CDR3 plus reference TRBV2 and TRBJ2-7, the full variable domain is EPEVTQTPSHQVTQMGQEVILRCVPISNHLYFYWYRQILGQKVEFLVSFYNNEISEKSEIFDDQFSVERPDGSNFTLKIRSTKLEDSAMYFCASKPASGLVGEQYFGPGTRLTVT.

This clone has only a few counts. The V and J genes are TRBV7-9 and TRBJ2-1; 8 bases are shared with TRBD2. The V gene end was trimmed by 5 bases and the J gene end by 9 bases; junction bases not matched to a gene: 6. The length of the CDR3 is 13 residues. Per the germline V gene, CDR1 is SEHNR and CDR2 is FQNEAQ (reference sequence). The chain's CDR3 is CASSLTSAREQFF. In DNA form, the CDR3 reads TGTGCCAGCAGCCTGACTAGCGCGCGTGAGCAGTTCTTC.

The rearrangement joins TRBV7-2 to TRBJ2-5, with TRBD2 matching 9 bases. The CDR3 totals 15 residues. Germline lookup yields CDR1 SGHTA and CDR2 FQGNSA. V was clipped by 3 bases and J by 5 bases; unmatched bases: 7. CDR3: CASSFGGREEETQYF. The DNA of the CDR3 is TGTGCCAGCAGCTTTGGCGGGAGGGAGGAGGAGACCCAGTACTTC.

The chain uses TRBV6-1 and TRBJ1-1; perhaps TRBD1 as D (5 bases). CDR1 MNHNS and CDR2 SASEGT come from the germline V gene. This CDR3 region has 15 residues. V was trimmed by 4 bases and J by 0 bases, leaving 12 bases between them. Here the CDR3 reads CASSARQFLNTEAFF. CDR3 DNA sequence: TGTGCCAGCAGTGCCCGACAGTTTCTGAACACTGAAGCTTTCTTT.